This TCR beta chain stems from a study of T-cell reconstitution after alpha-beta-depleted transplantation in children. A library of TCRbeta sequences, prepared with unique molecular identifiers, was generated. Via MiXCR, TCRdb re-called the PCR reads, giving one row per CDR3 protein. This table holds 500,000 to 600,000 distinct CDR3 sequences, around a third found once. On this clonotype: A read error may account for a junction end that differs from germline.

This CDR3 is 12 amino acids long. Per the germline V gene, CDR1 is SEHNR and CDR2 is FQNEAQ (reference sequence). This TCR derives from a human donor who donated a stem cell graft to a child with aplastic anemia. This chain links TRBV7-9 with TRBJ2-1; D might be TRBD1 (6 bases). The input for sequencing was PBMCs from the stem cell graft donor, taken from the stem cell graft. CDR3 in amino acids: CASSLDVGTSRF. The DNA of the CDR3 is TGTGCCAGCAGCTTAGACGTCGGGACATCACGCTTC.